This TCR beta chain was identified in a study of OX40 agonist ivuxolimab in advanced cancers. Study-level results: Among T cells, CD8+ cells averaged more expanded clones than CD4+ cells. Specificity for antigen went undetermined in the expanded peripheral T cells.

The assay was immunoSEQ multiplex PCR, and TCRdb's table has in-frame clones only and misses some. The sample holds 65,000 to 95,000 clones; 90% are singletons and the top ten take about 0.3%. A word on this clone: Its antigen is currently unknown.

The CDR3 is 15 amino acids. V lost 5 bases to trimming and J lost 2 bases, with 15 bases between them. Germline-derived CDR1 and CDR2 are PRHDT and FYEKMQ (reference sequence). The sequencing used CD4+ or CD8+ T cells sorted from blood, collected in a trial of the OX40 agonist ivuxolimab. J is TRBJ2-5 and V is TRBV13; D not certain. This clonotype originated in an adult with an advanced solid tumor such as melanoma, head and neck, liver or kidney cancer. CDR3 residues: CASSKEVGSQETQYF. Written as DNA, the CDR3 is TGTGCCAGCAGCAAAGAGGTTGGCAGTCAAGAGACCCAGTACTTC. Filled out from reference TRBV13 and TRBJ2-5, the complete variable domain reads AAGVIQSPRHLIKEKRETATLKCYPIPRHDTVYWYQQGPGQDPQFLISFYEKMQSDKGSIPDRFSAQQFSDYHSELNMSSLELGDSALYFCASSKEVGSQETQYFGPGTRLLVL.